The 2 T cell receptor beta chains below all came from one sample that was sequenced in a study of T cell changes during pregnancy in multiple sclerosis. The table came from immunoSEQ multiplex PCR; TCRdb's copy has only in-frame clones and leaves some out. The sample contains just over 35,000 clones, 93% of which appear only once. Sequenced material: CD4+ T cells from peripheral blood mononuclear cells, taken in the first trimester of pregnancy. These receptors were collected from a female donor with multiple sclerosis, enrolled in a pregnancy study.

The chain links TRBV19 to TRBJ2-7; 10 nucleotides align to TRBD2. The CDR3 is made up of 14 amino acids. Germline assignment: CDR1 LNHDA and CDR2 SQIVND (reference sequence). Trimming took 6 bases from V and 4 from J; bases not matched to a gene: 6. The CDR3 region has the DNA TGTGCCAGTAGGAGGCTAGCGGGGGAATACGAGCAGTACTTC. It yields the protein CASRRLAGEYEQYF. Together with reference TRBV19 and TRBJ2-7, the CDR3 gives the full variable domain: DGGITQSPKYLFRKEGQNVTLSCEQNLNHDAMYWYRQDPGQGLRLIYYSQIVNDFQKGDIAEGYSVSREKKESFPLTVTSAQKNPTAFYLCASRRLAGEYEQYFGPGTRLTVT.

This rearrangement joins TRBV2 to TRBJ1-4; D gene uncertain. Between the trimmed V and J ends, which lost 5 bases and 0 bases, there was a span of 7 bases. The germline V gene encodes CDR1 SNHLY and CDR2 FYNNEI. CDR3 length equals 14 residues. In DNA form, the CDR3 reads TGTGCCAGCAGTTGGGGAGCAACTAATGAAAAACTGTTTTTT. Its protein is CASSWGATNEKLFF.